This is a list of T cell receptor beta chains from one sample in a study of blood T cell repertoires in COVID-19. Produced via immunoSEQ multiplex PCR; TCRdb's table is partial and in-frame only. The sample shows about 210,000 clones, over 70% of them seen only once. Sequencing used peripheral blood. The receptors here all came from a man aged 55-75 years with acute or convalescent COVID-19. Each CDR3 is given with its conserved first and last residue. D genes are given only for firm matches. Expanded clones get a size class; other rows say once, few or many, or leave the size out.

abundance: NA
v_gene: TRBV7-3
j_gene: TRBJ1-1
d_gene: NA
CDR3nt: TGTGCCAGCAGCTTAACGTGGCCCCCCGGAGGGGACACTGAAGCTTTCTTT
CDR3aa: CASSLTWPPGGDTEAFF

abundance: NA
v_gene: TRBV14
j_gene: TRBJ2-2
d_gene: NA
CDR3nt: TGTGCCAGCAGCCAGAACCCAGGGGCCGGGGAGCTGTTTTTT
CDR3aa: CASSQNPGAGELFF

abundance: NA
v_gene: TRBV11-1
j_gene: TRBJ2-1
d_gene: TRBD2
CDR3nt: TGTGCCAGCAGCTTAGTGGGGACTAGCAGCAATGAGCAGTTCTTC
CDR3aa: CASSLVGTSSNEQFF

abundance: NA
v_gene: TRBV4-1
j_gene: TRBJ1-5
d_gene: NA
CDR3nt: TGCGCCAGCAGCCAACCAGGACAGCGCAATCAGCCCCAGCATTTT
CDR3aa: CASSQPGQRNQPQHF

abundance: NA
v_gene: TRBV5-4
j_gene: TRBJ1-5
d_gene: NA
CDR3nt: TGTGCCAGCAGTTCTAAGAATAGCAATCAGCCCCAGCATTTT
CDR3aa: CASSSKNSNQPQHF

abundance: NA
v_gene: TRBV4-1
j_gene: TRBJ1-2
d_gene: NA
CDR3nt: TGCGCCAGCAGCTTTAGGACAGATCCTAACTATGGCTACACCTTC
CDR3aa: CASSFRTDPNYGYTF

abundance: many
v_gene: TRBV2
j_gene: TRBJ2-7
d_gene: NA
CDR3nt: TGTGCCAGCAGTGTGGGTTACTCGGGAGCTGAGCAGTACTTC
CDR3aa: CASSVGYSGAEQYF

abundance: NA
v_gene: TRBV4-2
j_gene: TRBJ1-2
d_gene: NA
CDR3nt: TGTGCCAGCAGCGCCCAGGGGAAGAACTATGGCTACACCTTC
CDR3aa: CASSAQGKNYGYTF

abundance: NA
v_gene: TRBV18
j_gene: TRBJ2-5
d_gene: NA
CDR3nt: TGTGCCAGCTCACCGGTCGGGGGAGGACCAAAAGAGACCCAGTACTTC
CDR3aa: CASSPVGGGPKETQYF

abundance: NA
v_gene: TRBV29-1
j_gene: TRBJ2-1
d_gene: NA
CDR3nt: TGCAGCGTTGGGCAGATCAATGAGCAGTTCTTC
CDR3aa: CSVGQINEQFF

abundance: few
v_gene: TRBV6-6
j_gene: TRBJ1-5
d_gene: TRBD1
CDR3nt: TGTGCCAGCAGTTTGGCTGGGGACAGTCAGCCCCAGCATTTT
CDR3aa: CASSLAGDSQPQHF

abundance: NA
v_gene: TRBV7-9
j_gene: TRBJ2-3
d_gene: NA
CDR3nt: TGTGCCAGCAGCTCCGAGGGCCCCACAGATACGCAGTATTTT
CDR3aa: CASSSEGPTDTQYF

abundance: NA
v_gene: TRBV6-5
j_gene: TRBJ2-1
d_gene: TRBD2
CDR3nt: TGTGCCAGCAGTTCCCCGGGACTAGGGACTGAGCAGTTCTTC
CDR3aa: CASSSPGLGTEQFF

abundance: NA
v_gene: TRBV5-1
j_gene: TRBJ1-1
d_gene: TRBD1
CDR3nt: TGCGCCAGCAGCCCACGGACAGGAGGGTCCACTGAAGCTTTCTTT
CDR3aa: CASSPRTGGSTEAFF

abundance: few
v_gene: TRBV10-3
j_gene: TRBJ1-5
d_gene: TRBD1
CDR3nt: TGTGCCATCAGAGGGGACAGCCCAAATCAGCCCCAGCATTTT
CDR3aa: CAIRGDSPNQPQHF

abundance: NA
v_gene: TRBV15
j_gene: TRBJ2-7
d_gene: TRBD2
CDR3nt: TGTGCCACCAGCAGAGAAGGACTAGCGGGAGGGCCTAGGGAGCAGTACTTC
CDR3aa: CATSREGLAGGPREQYF

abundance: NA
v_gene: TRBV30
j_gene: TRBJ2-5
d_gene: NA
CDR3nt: TGTGCCTGGAGTGAGATGGTTCCCCGAGTCCAAGAGACCCAGTACTTC
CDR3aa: CAWSEMVPRVQETQYF

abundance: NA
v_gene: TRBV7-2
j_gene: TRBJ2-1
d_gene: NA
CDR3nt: TGTGCCAGCAGCGGGTTTCGAGGTACGGGCTCCTACAATGAGCAGTTCTTC
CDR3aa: CASSGFRGTGSYNEQFF

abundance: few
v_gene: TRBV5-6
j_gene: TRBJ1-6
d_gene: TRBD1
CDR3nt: TGTGCCAGCAGGGGACAGGGTGATTCACCCCTCCACTTT
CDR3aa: CASRGQGDSPLHF

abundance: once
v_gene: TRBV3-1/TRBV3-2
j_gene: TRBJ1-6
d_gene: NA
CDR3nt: TGTGCCAGCAGCCAAGATTCCGGGGTTTCACCCCTCCACTTT
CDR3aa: CASSQDSGVSPLHF

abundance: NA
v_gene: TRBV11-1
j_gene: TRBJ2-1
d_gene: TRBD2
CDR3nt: TGTGCCAGCAGCCCGGGACTAGCGGGAGTGGATGAGCAGTTCTTC
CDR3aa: CASSPGLAGVDEQFF

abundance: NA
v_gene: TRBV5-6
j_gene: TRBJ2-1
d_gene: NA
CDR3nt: TGTGCCAGCAGCCAGGACTCTGAGCAGTTCTTC
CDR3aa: CASSQDSEQFF

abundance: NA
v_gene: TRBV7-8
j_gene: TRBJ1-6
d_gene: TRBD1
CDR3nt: TGTGCCAGCAGCCGCCGCCTCCGGGACAGCAGTTTAGATTGGCCCCTCCACTTT
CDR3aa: CASSRRLRDSSLDWPLHF

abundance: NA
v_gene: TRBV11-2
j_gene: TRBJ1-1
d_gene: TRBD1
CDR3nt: TGTGCCAGCAGCTTTTCACGCCGACAGGGCGGCACTGAAGCTTTCTTT
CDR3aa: CASSFSRRQGGTEAFF

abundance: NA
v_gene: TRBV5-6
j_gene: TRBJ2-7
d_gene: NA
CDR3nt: TGTGCCAGCAGCTTTGCGGGGCCCCTCTACGAGCAGTACTTC
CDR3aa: CASSFAGPLYEQYF

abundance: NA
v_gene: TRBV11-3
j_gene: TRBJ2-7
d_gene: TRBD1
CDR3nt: TGTGCCAGCAGCTGGGGACAGGGCTACGAGCAGTACTTC
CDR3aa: CASSWGQGYEQYF

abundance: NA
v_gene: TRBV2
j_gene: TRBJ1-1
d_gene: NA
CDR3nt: TGTGCCAGCATTAGGGAGGTGAGCACTGAAGCTTTCTTT
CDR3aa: CASIREVSTEAFF

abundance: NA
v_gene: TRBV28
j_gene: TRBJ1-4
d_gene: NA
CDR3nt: TGTGCCAGCAACGTCCGGGCCGCGGGGGGAAGAAAACTGTTTTTT
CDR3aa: CASNVRAAGGRKLFF

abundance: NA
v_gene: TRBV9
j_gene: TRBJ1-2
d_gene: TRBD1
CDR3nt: TGTGCCAGCAGCGAAGGGACAGGGGTATCCTATGGCTACACCTTC
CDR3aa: CASSEGTGVSYGYTF

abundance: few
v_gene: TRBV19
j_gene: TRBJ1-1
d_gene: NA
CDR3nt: TGTGCCAGTAGTCCGCGACAGGTCATGAACACTGAAGCTTTCTTT
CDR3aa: CASSPRQVMNTEAFF

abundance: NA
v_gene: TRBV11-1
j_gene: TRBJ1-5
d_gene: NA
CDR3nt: TGTGCCAGCAGCTTAGCCGACAGCAGCAATCAGCCCCAGCATTTT
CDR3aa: CASSLADSSNQPQHF

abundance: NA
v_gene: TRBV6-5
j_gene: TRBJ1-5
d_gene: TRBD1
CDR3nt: TGTGCCAGCAGTTACTCCGGGACAGGCAATCAGCCCCAGCATTTT
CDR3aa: CASSYSGTGNQPQHF

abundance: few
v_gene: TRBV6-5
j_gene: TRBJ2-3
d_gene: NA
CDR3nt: TGTGCCAGCAGTTACGCTCCGGGACAACCCACAGATACGCAGTATTTT
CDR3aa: CASSYAPGQPTDTQYF

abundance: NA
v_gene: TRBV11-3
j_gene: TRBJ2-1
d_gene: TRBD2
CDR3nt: TGTGCCAGCAGCCGTGGTGGGAGGACTAGCGGGGTGAATGAGCAGTTCTTC
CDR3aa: CASSRGGRTSGVNEQFF

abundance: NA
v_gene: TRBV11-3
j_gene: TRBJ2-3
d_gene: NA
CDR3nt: TGTGCCAGCAGCTTAGACCCTAGCACAGATACGCAGTATTTT
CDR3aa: CASSLDPSTDTQYF

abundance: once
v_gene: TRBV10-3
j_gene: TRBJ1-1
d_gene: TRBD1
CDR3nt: TGTGCCATCAGTGAGTTTGGGGACAGGGACACTGAAGCTTTCTTT
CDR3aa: CAISEFGDRDTEAFF

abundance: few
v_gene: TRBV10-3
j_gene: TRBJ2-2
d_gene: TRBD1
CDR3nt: TGTGCCATCAGTGTAGGGACAGGGTTGCCCGGGGAGCTGTTTTTT
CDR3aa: CAISVGTGLPGELFF

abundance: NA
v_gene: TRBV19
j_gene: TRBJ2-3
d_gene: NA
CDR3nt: TGTGCCAGTAGTATGGGGCATGGGGCTAGTGTCGCAGATACGCAGTATTTT
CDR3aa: CASSMGHGASVADTQYF

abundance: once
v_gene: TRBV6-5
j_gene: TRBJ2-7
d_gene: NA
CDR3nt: TGTGCCAGCAGGGAGACTAACTACGAGCAGTACTTC
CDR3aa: CASRETNYEQYF

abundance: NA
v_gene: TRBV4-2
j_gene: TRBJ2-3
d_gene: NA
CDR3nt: TGTGCCAGCAGCCAAGATTATAGGGGGGGCGCGGAGTATTTT
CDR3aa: CASSQDYRGGAEYF

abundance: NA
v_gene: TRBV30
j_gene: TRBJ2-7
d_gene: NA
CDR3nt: TGTGCCTGGAAAGCCTACTACGAGCAGTACTTC
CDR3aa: CAWKAYYEQYF

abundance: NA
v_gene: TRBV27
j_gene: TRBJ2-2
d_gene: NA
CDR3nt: TGTGCCAGCAGTGACGGGACTAAGGGGGCCGGGGAGCTGTTTTTT
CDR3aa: CASSDGTKGAGELFF

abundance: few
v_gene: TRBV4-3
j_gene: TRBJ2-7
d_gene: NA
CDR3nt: TGCGCCAGCAGCCAAGATCCGGAAGGGGCTTACGAGCAGTACTTC
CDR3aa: CASSQDPEGAYEQYF

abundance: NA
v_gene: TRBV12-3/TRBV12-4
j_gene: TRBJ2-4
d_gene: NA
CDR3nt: TGTGCCAGCAGTTTGGGAGGCAAAAACATTCAGTACTTC
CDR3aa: CASSLGGKNIQYF

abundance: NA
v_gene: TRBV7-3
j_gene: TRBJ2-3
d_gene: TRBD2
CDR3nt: TGTGCCAGCAGCTTAACCGGGACTAGCGGGGTTACGCAGTATTTT
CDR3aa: CASSLTGTSGVTQYF

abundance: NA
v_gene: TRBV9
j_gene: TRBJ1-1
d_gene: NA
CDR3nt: TGTGCCAGCAGCGTAGGCCCCCTGGGGGCTCGCGACCCTGAAGCTTTCTTT
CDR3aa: CASSVGPLGARDPEAFF

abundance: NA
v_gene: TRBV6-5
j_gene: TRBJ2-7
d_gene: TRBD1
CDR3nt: TGTGCCAGCAGTTACGCGACAGGGACGGCTTCCTACGAGCAGTACTTC
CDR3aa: CASSYATGTASYEQYF

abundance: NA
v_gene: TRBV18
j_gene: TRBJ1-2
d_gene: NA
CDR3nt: TGTGCCAGCTCACCTTCACAGGAGACTAACTATGGCTACACCTTC
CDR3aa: CASSPSQETNYGYTF

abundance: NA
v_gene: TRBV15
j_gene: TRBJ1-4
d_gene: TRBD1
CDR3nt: TGTGCCACCAGCAGAGAGCCGGGACAGAATAATGAAAAACTGTTTTTT
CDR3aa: CATSREPGQNNEKLFF

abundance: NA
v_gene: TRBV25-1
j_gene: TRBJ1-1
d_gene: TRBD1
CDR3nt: TGTGCCAGCGGGGGGACAGGGAGAGGAGACACTGAAGCTTTCTTT
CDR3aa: CASGGTGRGDTEAFF

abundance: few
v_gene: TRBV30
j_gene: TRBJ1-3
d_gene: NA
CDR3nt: TGTGCCTGGAGTAACACAGGGGGAAACACCATATATTTT
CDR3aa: CAWSNTGGNTIYF

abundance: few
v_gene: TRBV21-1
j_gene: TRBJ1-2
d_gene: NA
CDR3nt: TGTGCCAGCAGCGCCCGGGACAGGGAAGAGGATGGCTACACCTTC
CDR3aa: CASSARDREEDGYTF

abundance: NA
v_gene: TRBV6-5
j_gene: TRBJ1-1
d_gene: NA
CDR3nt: TGTGCCAGCAGTTTCACATCTGAATCCACTGAAGCTTTCTTT
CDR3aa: CASSFTSESTEAFF